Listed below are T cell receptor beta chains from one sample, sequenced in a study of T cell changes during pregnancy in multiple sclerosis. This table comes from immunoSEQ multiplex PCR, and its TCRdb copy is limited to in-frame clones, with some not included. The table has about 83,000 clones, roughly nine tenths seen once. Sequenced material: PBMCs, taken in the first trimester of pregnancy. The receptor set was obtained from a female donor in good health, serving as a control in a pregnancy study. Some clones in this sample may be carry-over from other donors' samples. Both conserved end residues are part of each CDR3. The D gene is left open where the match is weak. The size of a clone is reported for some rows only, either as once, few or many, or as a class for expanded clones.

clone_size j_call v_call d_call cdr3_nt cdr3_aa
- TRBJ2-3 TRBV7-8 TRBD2 TGTGCCAGCAGCTCCCTGGTAGCGGGAGCAGTAGATACGCAGTATTTT CASSSLVAGAVDTQYF
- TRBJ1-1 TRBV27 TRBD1 TGTGCCAGCCGGGACAGGGGGCAATCTGAAGCTTTCTTT CASRDRGQSEAFF
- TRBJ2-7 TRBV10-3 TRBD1 TGTGCCATCAGAACAGGGGGCGAAAGCGAGCAGTACTTC CAIRTGGESEQYF
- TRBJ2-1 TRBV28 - TGTGCCAGCAGGTCCTATCGGGGAGAGAGGACTTACAATGAGCAGTTCTTC CASRSYRGERTYNEQFF
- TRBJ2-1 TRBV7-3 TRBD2 TGTGCCAGCAGTGAAGCGGGAGCTGAGCAGTTCTTC CASSEAGAEQFF
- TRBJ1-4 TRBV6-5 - TGTGCCAGCAGCCTACAGGGTGCTAATGAAAAACTGTTTTTT CASSLQGANEKLFF
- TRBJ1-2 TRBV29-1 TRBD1 TGCAGCGTTGAATACGGGACAGGTAAATTGGAAGCGGTTGGCTACACCTTC CSVEYGTGKLEAVGYTF
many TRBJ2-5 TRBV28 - TGTGCCAGCAGTCCACAGGGATGGCAACAAGGAGAGACCCAGTACTTC CASSPQGWQQGETQYF
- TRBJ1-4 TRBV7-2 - TGTGCCAGCAGCTTAGGATCAGGACAACCGGATTTTGAAAAACTGTTTTTT CASSLGSGQPDFEKLFF
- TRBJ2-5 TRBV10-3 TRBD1 TGTGCCATCAGTGAAAGGGGGCAGAGGGAGACCCAGTACTTC CAISERGQRETQYF
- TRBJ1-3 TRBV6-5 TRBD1 TGTGCCAGCAGTCGACAGGGGGTTGGAAACACCATATATTTT CASSRQGVGNTIYF
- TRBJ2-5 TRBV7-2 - TGTGCCAGCAGCCCCAGGGTGGGGGAGACCCAGTACTTC CASSPRVGETQYF
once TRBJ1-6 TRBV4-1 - TGCGCCAGCAGCCCTATTAATAATTCACCCCTCCACTTT CASSPINNSPLHF
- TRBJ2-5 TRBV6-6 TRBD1 TGTGCCAGCAGTTCGAGACAGGGGGCAGAGACCCAGTACTTC CASSSRQGAETQYF
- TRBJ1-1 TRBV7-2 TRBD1 TGTGCCAGCAGCGCCCGGACAGGGGCGTACAACACTGAAGCTTTCTTT CASSARTGAYNTEAFF
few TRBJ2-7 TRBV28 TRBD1 TGTGCCAGCAGTGGACAGGGGAACGTTTATGAGCAGTACTTC CASSGQGNVYEQYF
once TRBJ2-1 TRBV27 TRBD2 TGTGCCAGCAGTTTAGGCGGGAGGGCCTACAATGAGCAGTTCTTC CASSLGGRAYNEQFF
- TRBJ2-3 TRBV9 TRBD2 TGTGCCAGCGGGGGACTAGCGTCTGCCGGAGATACGCAGTATTTT CASGGLASAGDTQYF